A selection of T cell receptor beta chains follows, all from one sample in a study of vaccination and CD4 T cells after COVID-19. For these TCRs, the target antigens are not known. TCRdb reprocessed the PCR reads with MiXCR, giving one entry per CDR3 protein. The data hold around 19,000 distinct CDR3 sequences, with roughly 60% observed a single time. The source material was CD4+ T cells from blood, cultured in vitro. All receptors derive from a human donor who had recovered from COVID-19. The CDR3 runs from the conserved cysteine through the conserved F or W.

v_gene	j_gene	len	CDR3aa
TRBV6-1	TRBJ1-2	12	CASSEVPTGYTF
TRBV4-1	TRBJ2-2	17	CASSQGLRQTNTGELFF
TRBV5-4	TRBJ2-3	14	CASSLGDPSTTQYF
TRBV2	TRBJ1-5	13	CASNGERGQPQHF
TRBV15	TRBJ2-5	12	CATTSWGETQYF
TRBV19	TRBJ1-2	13	CASSIRQTPGYTF
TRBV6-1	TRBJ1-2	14	CASSPRGQDYGYTF
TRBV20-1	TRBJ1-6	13	CSARQFNNSPLHF
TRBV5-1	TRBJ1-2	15	CASSRDTQGGNGYTF
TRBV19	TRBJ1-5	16	CASRRTRRGSNQPQHF
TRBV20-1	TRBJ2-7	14	CSARVAGGLYEQYF
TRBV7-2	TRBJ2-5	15	CASSSGLAGAETQYF
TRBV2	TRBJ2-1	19	CASRGTGRVAGASYNEQFF
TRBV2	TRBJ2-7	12	CASSEAYYEQYF
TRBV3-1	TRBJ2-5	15	CASSQFDFLSETQYF
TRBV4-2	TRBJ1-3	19	CASSSHVEGATSSGNTIYF
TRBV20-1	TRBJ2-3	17	CSARQGLRGALTDTQYF
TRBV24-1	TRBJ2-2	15	CATSARGGDTGELFF
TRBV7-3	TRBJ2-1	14	CASSLTSGGTEQFF
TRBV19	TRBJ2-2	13	CASSILNTGELFF
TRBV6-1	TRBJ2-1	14	CASYKGVGYNEQFF
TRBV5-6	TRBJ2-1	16	CASSFWRKISYNEQFF
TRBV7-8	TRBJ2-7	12	CASSRPQGEQYF
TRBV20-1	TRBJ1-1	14	CSAPRWGGTTEAFF
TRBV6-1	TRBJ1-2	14	CASRQARDRERYTF
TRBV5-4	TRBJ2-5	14	CASSFGPYQETQYF
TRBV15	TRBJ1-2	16	CATSRDRGVANYGYTF
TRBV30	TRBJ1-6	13	CAWNVVVGSPLHF
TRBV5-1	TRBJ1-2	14	CASSSDRAGYGYTF
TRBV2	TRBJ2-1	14	CASHRTSGNNEQFF
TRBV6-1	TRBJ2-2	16	CASSDPPRQGTGELFF
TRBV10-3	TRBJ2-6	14	CAISPGSGANVLTF
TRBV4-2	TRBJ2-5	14	CASSQDLRGKTQYF
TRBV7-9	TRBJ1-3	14	CASSPTYLGNTIYF
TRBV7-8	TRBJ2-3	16	CASSLAGVAGVYTQYF
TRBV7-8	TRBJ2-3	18	CASNAARRERTSTDTQYF
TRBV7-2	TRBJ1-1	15	CASNDRIHGNTEAFF
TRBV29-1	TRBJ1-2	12	CSVARDSGGYTF
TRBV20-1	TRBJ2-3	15	CSASPRVYEADTQYF
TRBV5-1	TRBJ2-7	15	CASSPSTGRGYEQYF
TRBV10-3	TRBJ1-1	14	CAGRTGGENTEAFF
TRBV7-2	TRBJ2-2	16	CASSLVGGRYTGELFF
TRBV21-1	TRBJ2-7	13	CANYQGTGYEQYF
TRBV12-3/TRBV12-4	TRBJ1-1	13	CASSFSLNTEAFF
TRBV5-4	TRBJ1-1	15	CASSLETGGNTEAFF